This T cell receptor beta chain was sequenced for a study of CD8 T cells in Susac syndrome. Study information: There were Susac syndrome patients who were therapy-naive at blood draw, others on corticosteroids, and others on intravenous immunoglobulin alone. Study-level results: Where Susac syndrome CD4+ T cell repertoires were concerned, no clonal expansion was evident.

cDNA came from approximately 0.5 to 1 ug RNA primed by random hexamers. The authors amplified TCR beta CDR3 across 54 Vbeta and 13 Jbeta using immunoSEQ multiplex PCR. TCRdb reanalysed the immunoSEQ multiplex PCR reads using MiXCR and keeps one entry per CDR3 protein. The sample lists 210,000 or so distinct CDR3 sequences; less than 95% were seen once. CDR1 is GTSNPN and CDR2 is SVGIG in the germline V gene (reference sequence). This CDR3 has 13 amino acids. The germline V and J ends were trimmed by 1 base and 2 bases, with 9 bases remaining between them. Concerning this clonotype itself: Its antigen is unknown.

This sequence was found in a human donor with Susac syndrome. The gene calls are TRBV30 and TRBJ2-7; D gene ambiguous. The sequenced material came from CD4+ T cells from PBMCs. The CDR3 region is CAWSAESAYEQYF. In DNA, the CDR3 is TGTGCCTGGAGTGCAGAGAGTGCCTACGAGCAGTACTTC. The complete variable domain, with remaining parts taken from reference TRBV30 and TRBJ2-7, reads SQTIHQWPATLVQPVGSPLSLECTVEGTSNPNLYWYRQAAGRGLQLLFYSVGIGQISSEVPQNLSASRPQDRQFILSSKKLLLSDSGFYLCAWSAESAYEQYFGPGTRLTVT.